The 17 T cell receptor beta chains given below trace back to one sample, sequenced in a study of blood T cell repertoires in COVID-19. Generated by immunoSEQ multiplex PCR, the TCRdb table keeps only in-frame clones and is missing some. The sample consists of around 260,000 clones, around 83% of them appearing once. The sequenced sample consisted of peripheral blood. The origin of the receptors is a man between 18 and 29 years old with active or convalescent COVID-19.

This clone was seen many times. The V and J genes are TRBV13 and TRBJ1-6; D is possibly TRBD1 (5 bases). CDR3 length: 14 amino acids. Deletions cut 6 bases from V and 7 bases from J, with 13 bases between. Germline V gene data show CDR1 as PRHDT and CDR2 as FYEKMQ (reference sequence). As DNA, the CDR3 is TGTGCCAGCAGTGGGGGGAGGCCAAATTCACCCCTCCACTTT. It encodes CASSGGRPNSPLHF.

This clone was seen once. The chain is built from TRBV7-3 and TRBJ2-2; 8 bases are a match to TRBD1. This CDR3 comprises 15 residues. Germline V gives CDR1 SGHTA, CDR2 FQGTGA. V lost 5 bases, J lost 6 bases, and 8 bases stayed unmatched. This CDR3 is CASSKDRAVSGELFF. The CDR3 DNA follows: TGTGCCAGCAGCAAGGACAGGGCGGTATCCGGGGAGCTGTTTTTT.

This clone was counted between two and nine times. The rearrangement links TRBV28 to TRBJ2-6; D gene uncertain. V was trimmed by 8 bases and J by 2 bases, leaving 7 bases between them. CDR3 length: 13 amino acids. The germline CDR1 and CDR2 sequences are MDHEN and SYDVKM. DNA of the CDR3: TGTGCCAGCTTCCCGGCTGGGGCCAACGTCCTGACTTTC. It is translated as CASFPAGANVLTF.

The chain uses TRBV7-6 and TRBJ2-3; D perhaps matches TRBD2 (5 bases). In germline, CDR1 is SGHVS, CDR2 FNYEAQ. V lost 5 bases and J lost 2, with 11 bases in between. This CDR3 spans 14 amino acids. The CDR3 region is CASSPAGNTDTQYF. In DNA, the CDR3 is TGTGCCAGCAGCCCCGCGGGCAACACAGATACGCAGTATTTT.

The chain is built from TRBV19 and TRBJ2-5, with TRBD2 identical over 12 bases. CDR1 LNHDA and CDR2 SQIVND come from the germline V gene (reference sequence). V was pared by 5 bases and J by 4 bases, with 8 bases of the junction left unmatched. This CDR3 region has 16 residues. The CDR3 spells CASSPRLAGVRETQYF. The CDR3 nucleotides read TGTGCCAGTAGTCCCCGACTAGCGGGGGTGCGAGAGACCCAGTACTTC.

The V call is TRBV29-1, the J call TRBJ2-7; a possible D gene is TRBD1 (6 bases). The CDR3 is made up of 11 amino acids. Germline CDR1 reads SQVTM; CDR2 reads ANQGSEA. Between the trimmed V and J ends, which lost 6 bases and 6 bases, there was a span of 12 bases. The CDR3 nucleotides are TGCAGCGTACACGACAGGCTCGAGCAGTACTTC. Translated, it gives CSVHDRLEQYF.

The chain recombines TRBV29-1 with TRBJ2-2; tentatively, D is TRBD1 (5 bases). The CDR3 runs to 12 residues. V was cut by 6 bases and J by 7 bases, with 12 bases left in between. The germline gives CDR1 SQVTM, CDR2 ANQGSEA. The CDR3 nucleotides read TGCAGCGTGACAGTATTACTCGGGGAGCTGTTTTTT. Its translation is CSVTVLLGELFF.

V and J are TRBV19 and TRBJ1-6; D is possibly TRBD1 (5 bases). Per the germline V gene, CDR1 is LNHDA and CDR2 is SQIVND (reference sequence). Trimming pared 7 bases from V and 0 bases from J, leaving 7 bases between. The CDR3 is made up of 14 amino acids. CDR3 region: CASTQGSYNSPLHF. Here the CDR3 DNA reads TGTGCCAGTACTCAGGGCTCCTATAATTCACCCCTCCACTTT.

The chain joins TRBV3-1 (or the pseudogene TRBV3-2) to TRBJ1-2; 7 bases map to TRBD1. After removal of 3 bases from V and 8 bases from J, the junction contained 9 bases not matched to a gene. Germline CDR1 LGHDT, CDR2 YNNKEL (reference sequence). This CDR3 comprises 14 residues. CDR3 sequence (DNA): TGTGCCAGCAGCCAGACAGGGCTAATCGAAGGCTACACCTTC. Translation gives CASSQTGLIEGYTF.

This clone appeared a few times. The chain employs TRBV2 and TRBJ2-2; 7 bases agree with TRBD2. This CDR3 has 15 residues. V trimming: 7 bases; J trimming: 7 bases; junction bases outside the gene matches: 12. Germline lookup yields CDR1 SNHLY and CDR2 FYNNEI. The CDR3 DNA reads as TGTGCCAGCAAACCGGAGGCACGGGAGGACGGGGAGCTGTTTTTT. Its protein product is CASKPEAREDGELFF.

The rearrangement joins TRBV25-1 to TRBJ2-3, with a tentative D call TRBD1 (5 bases). The CDR3 sequence is 15 residues long. V lost 1 base, J lost 4 bases, and 12 bases lay in between. Germline V gives CDR1 MGHDK, CDR2 SYGVNS. The CDR3 loop reads CASSESVWGADTQYF. The CDR3 DNA is TGTGCCAGCAGTGAATCTGTCTGGGGCGCAGATACGCAGTATTTT.

By its share, this clone is medium-sized. J is TRBJ1-1 and V is TRBV4-2, with D possibly being TRBD1 (5 bases). V was pared by 4 bases and J by 7 bases, with 7 bases between. Germline values: CDR1 LGHNA, CDR2 YNFKEQ. The CDR3 length is 11 residues. CDR3 coding DNA: TGTGCCAGCAGCCCAGGGATTGAAGCTTTCTTT. Protein: CASSPGIEAFF.

The V gene is TRBV2, the J gene TRBJ1-2; 9 bases are a match to TRBD1. Unmatched junction bases numbered 9, after V lost 7 bases and J lost 3 bases. Germline CDR1 is SNHLY and CDR2 is FYNNEI. The CDR3 is 15 residues long. CDR3 residues: CASTQKTGGDYGYTF. The CDR3 nucleotides are TGTGCCAGCACGCAGAAGACAGGGGGGGACTATGGCTACACCTTC.

The chain links TRBV6-5 to TRBJ1-1; no definite D call. The V end was cut by 8 bases, the J end by 1 base, with 17 bases between. Germline CDR1 is MNHEY and CDR2 is SVGAGI. The CDR3 is made up of 15 amino acids. CDR3 loop: CASSSLAGGNTEAFF. The CDR3 nucleotides read TGTGCCAGCTCTTCACTAGCGGGAGGGAACACTGAAGCTTTCTTT.

About this clone: A read error is possible here, since a much larger clone lies one base away. The chain uses TRBV28 and TRBJ1-5, with TRBD1 as a possible D gene (6 bases). V gave up 5 bases and J gave up 6 bases, with 11 bases separating them. The CDR3 is 13 residues long. Germline V CDR1 and CDR2: MDHEN, SYDVKM. CDR3 nucleotide sequence: TGTGCCAGCAGTCCACAGGGAAGTCAGCCCCAGCATTTT. This sequence encodes CASSPQGSQPQHF.

V and J are TRBV3-1 (or the pseudogene TRBV3-2) and TRBJ2-5, with D possibly matching TRBD2 (6 bases). This CDR3 is built from 15 residues. Germline V gives CDR1 LGHDT, CDR2 YNNKEL (reference sequence). V was clipped by 2 bases and J by 3 bases, with 13 bases between them. In DNA, the CDR3 is TGTGCCAGCAGCCAACAGGGAGGAACAGAAGAGACCCAGTACTTC. This translates into CASSQQGGTEETQYF.

The J gene is TRBJ2-1, the V gene TRBV28; 7 bases map to TRBD2. Germline-derived CDR1 and CDR2 are MDHEN and SYDVKM. Trimming at V came to 6 bases and at J to 5 bases, leaving 1 base not matched to a gene. The CDR3 consists of 12 residues. The CDR3 reads CASRLADNEQFF. The CDR3 DNA reads TGTGCCAGCAGGCTAGCGGACAATGAGCAGTTCTTC.